This T cell receptor beta chain was identified during a study of T cells in Graves' hyperthyroidism and ophthalmopathy. Amplified TCR beta CDR3 regions came from RNA transcripts. A set of HTBI primers served as the primers for a first-round RT-PCR of the TCR CDR3. TCRdb fed the multiplex PCR reads into MiXCR, producing one record per CDR3 protein. This repertoire shows about 400,000 distinct CDR3 sequences, just under 15% found once; its top ten account for over 25%. Patients aged 18 to 65 had newly diagnosed hyperthyroidism of under 2 months' duration. This clonotype came up a few times. From germline, CDR1 is GTSNPN and CDR2 SVGIG (reference sequence). The CDR3 spans 15 residues. V lost 0 bases and J 6 bases, leaving 16 bases between the germline ends.

This chain joins TRBV30 and TRBJ2-3, with D maybe TRBD2 (7 bases). Sequencing input: blood. The TCR sequence derives from a woman aged 25-40 years with Graves' hyperthyroidism. CDR3 DNA: TGTGCCTGGAGTGTACGGGGGGCCGGGCGGGATACGCAGTATTTT. Residues: CAWSVRGAGRDTQYF.